One and the same sample provided the 9 T cell receptor beta chains below, sequenced in a study of tumor and adjacent non-tumor tissue in lung cancer. A modified ARM-PCR protocol with three rounds of nested PCR amplified TCRbeta. TCRdb re-analysed the multiplex PCR reads in MiXCR, keeping a single row per CDR3 protein. Among approximately 110,000 distinct CDR3 sequences listed, 75% were seen once. This sample's RNA came from whole unsorted tissue. The sequencing input was lung tumor tissue. Receptors originate from a woman aged 60-75 years with non-small cell lung cancer.

As concerns this clonotype: The germline gene is not matched at one end of the junction; a read error may be the cause. The V call is TRBV11-2, the J call TRBJ2-3; perhaps D is TRBD1 or TRBD2 (5 bases each). Germline CDR1 and CDR2: SGHAT and FQNNGV. The CDR3 has 15 amino acids. CDR3 sequence: CASSATGTASDTHYF. In DNA, the CDR3 is TGTGCCAGCAGCGCCACCGGGACGGCCTCAGATACGCATTACTTT.

As regards this clonotype: An end of the junction does not agree with germline; a read error may underlie this. The chain carries TRBV11-2 and TRBJ1-3; D is ambiguous. The CDR3 sequence is 14 residues long. Per the germline V gene, CDR1 is SGHAT and CDR2 is FQNNGV. DNA for the CDR3: TGCGCCAGCGGGCAAGGCGACTCTGGAAACACCATATATTTT. Its translation is CASGQGDSGNTIYF.

The count of this clonotype is one. Given a much more abundant clone one base away, this may be a read error. The J gene is TRBJ2-5, the V gene TRBV20-1; the D gene is possibly TRBD1 (6 bases). The CDR3 is 16 residues long. From germline, CDR1 is DFQATT and CDR2 SNEGSKA (reference sequence). CDR3 in DNA: TGCAGTGCTCCCCAAGGGGGTAGCAGATTGCAAGGGACCCAGTACTTC. Amino acid sequence: CSAPQGGSRLQGTQYF.

Notes on this clonotype: Being one base from a much bigger clone, this may be a read error. The rearrangement links TRBV10-3 to TRBJ2-1; D not resolved. This CDR3 is built from 14 residues. Germline V CDR1 and CDR2: ENHRY, SYGVKD. Trimming took off 0 bases at V and 4 bases at J, with 7 bases between the two ends. The CDR3 region is CAISESSGYNEQFF. Written as DNA, the CDR3 is TGTGCCATCAGTGAGTCGAGTGGATACAATGAGCAGTTCTTC.

This chain joins TRBV28 and TRBJ2-7, with a possible D match to TRBD2 (5 bases). Germline CDR1 reads MDHEN; CDR2 reads SYDVKM. The CDR3 has 17 amino acids. The ends were cut back, 7 bases at V and 5 bases at J, with 27 bases in the middle. The CDR3 sequence: CASTSPGRGRGYHEQYF. DNA of the CDR3: TGTGCCAGCACCTCGCCCGGCCGGGGTAGAGGATACCACGAGCAGTACTTC.

The chain carries TRBV29-1 and TRBJ1-2; D perhaps matches TRBD1 (6 bases). The CDR3 contains 14 residues. Germline lookup yields CDR1 SQVTM and CDR2 ANQGSEA. CDR3 in DNA: TGCGGAGTTGCCTTTGGGGGGCAAAGTGCTGGCTACACCTTC. Translation gives CGVAFGGQSAGYTF.

Remarks on this clonotype: The junction shows a germline mismatch at one end, possibly a read error. The chain is built from TRBV6-5 and TRBJ1-4; D not resolved. Germline-derived CDR1 and CDR2 are MNHEY and SVGAGI. This CDR3 spans 15 amino acids. CDR3 nucleotide sequence: TGTGCCAGCAGTTACTCAACCGTGACGCTTGAAAAAATGTTTTTT. Its protein product is CASSYSTVTLEKMFF.

This clonotype has just one count. Relative to the germline gene, one junction end is altered; a read error may explain this. This sequence joins TRBV11-3 and TRBJ2-1; 12 bases line up with TRBD2. Germline V gene sequence: CDR1 SGHNT, CDR2 YENEEA. The CDR3 spans 17 residues. In DNA, the CDR3 is TGTGCCAGCCGCCTAGAGTTGACTAGCGGGAGCCATAATGAGCAATTCTTC. It translates to CASRLELTSGSHNEQFF.

This chain connects TRBV29-1 to TRBJ2-5; no clear D. Looked up from germline, CDR1 is SQVTM and CDR2 is ANQGSEA. Deletions cut 6 bases from V and 5 bases from J, with 13 bases between. The CDR3 covers 12 residues. The CDR3 loop reads CSVHWDLETQYF. CDR3 sequence (DNA): TGCAGCGTCCATTGGGATCTGGAGACCCAGTACTTC.